The rows below give T cell receptor beta chains drawn from one sample of a study of Tregs in tolerant kidney transplant recipients. Produced via immunoSEQ multiplex PCR; TCRdb's table is partial and in-frame only. The top ten hold around 0.35% of the sample, which has about 100,000 clones, roughly 90% seen once. The specimen comprised CD4+ T cells from blood, sampled before the transplant. The receptors shown here come from a human donor who received a combined kidney and bone marrow transplant. The CDR3 runs from the conserved cysteine through the conserved F or W. The D gene is left open where the match is weak. Size tells how often a clone was seen (once, few, many) or the class of an expanded clone, and some rows leave it out.

size | J | D | V | DNA | CDR3
few | TRBJ2-2 | TRBD1 | TRBV13 | TGTGCCAGCAGCCGGGACAGGAAGAACACCGGGGAGCTGTTTTTT | CASSRDRKNTGELFF
NA | TRBJ2-1 | TRBD2 | TRBV27 | TGTGCCAGCCGGAAGATCCTAGCGGGACGAAGCGGTGAGCAGTTCTTC | CASRKILAGRSGEQFF
NA | TRBJ2-7 | NA | TRBV5-4 | TGTGCCAGCAGCTTAGAAGGCTCAAGGGGGTCCTACGAGCAGTACTTC | CASSLEGSRGSYEQYF
NA | TRBJ1-5 | NA | TRBV7-9 | TGTGCCAGCAGCCCTCCACGGGGTCAGCCCCAGCATTTT | CASSPPRGQPQHF
NA | TRBJ1-4 | NA | TRBV5-1 | TGCGCCAGCGGGACTCAACCCGGGGCAACTAATGAAAAACTGTTTTTT | CASGTQPGATNEKLFF
NA | TRBJ2-3 | TRBD2 | TRBV7-2 | TGTGCCAGCAGCTTACTGCTAGCGGGCGGGGGGGATACGCAGTATTTT | CASSLLLAGGGDTQYF
NA | TRBJ1-5 | TRBD1 | TRBV10-3 | TGTGCCATCAGTGAGACCGACAGGGGCCCTACTCAGCCCCAGCATTTT | CAISETDRGPTQPQHF
NA | TRBJ2-7 | NA | TRBV27 | TGTGCCAGCAGCCCTACTGGAGACAGGAGCTCCTACGAGCAGTACTTC | CASSPTGDRSSYEQYF
NA | TRBJ2-2 | NA | TRBV6-1 | TGTGCCAGCAGTGGGGTTTGGACTGACCACGGGGAGCTGTTTTTT | CASSGVWTDHGELFF
NA | TRBJ1-2 | NA | TRBV9 | TGTGCCAGCGCAACCGTGGTAGGGAGGGGTGGCTACACCTTC | CASATVVGRGGYTF